This TCR beta chain was observed in a study of T-cell memory formation after mild COVID-19. Losses at the gene ends were 2 bases for V and 7 bases for J; bases not matched to a gene: 2. The CDR3 totals 13 residues. In germline, CDR1 is SGHTA, CDR2 FQGTGA. 5'RACE with constant-segment primers yielded barcoded, UMI-tagged TCR alpha and TCR beta cDNA libraries. One entry per CDR3 protein, called by TCRdb with MiXCR from the 5' RACE reads. The repertoire holds over 5,500 distinct CDR3 sequences, with roughly 60% as singletons. Study-level points and caveats: Pre-infection memory showed some responding clones, and this suggested that cross-reactive memory joined.

Sample share makes this clonotype medium-sized. Its antigen is not known. Sequencing used PBMCs or a T cell subset sorted from them (not recorded which). The sequence was collected from an adult who had mild COVID-19 (a few samples of this study predate the infection). Cell type and time point are not known. The genes are TRBV7-3 and TRBJ2-4; 7 bases map to TRBD2. CDR3 DNA sequence: TGTGCCAGCAGCTTACAGGGAGGGAACATTCAGTACTTC. It encodes CASSLQGGNIQYF.